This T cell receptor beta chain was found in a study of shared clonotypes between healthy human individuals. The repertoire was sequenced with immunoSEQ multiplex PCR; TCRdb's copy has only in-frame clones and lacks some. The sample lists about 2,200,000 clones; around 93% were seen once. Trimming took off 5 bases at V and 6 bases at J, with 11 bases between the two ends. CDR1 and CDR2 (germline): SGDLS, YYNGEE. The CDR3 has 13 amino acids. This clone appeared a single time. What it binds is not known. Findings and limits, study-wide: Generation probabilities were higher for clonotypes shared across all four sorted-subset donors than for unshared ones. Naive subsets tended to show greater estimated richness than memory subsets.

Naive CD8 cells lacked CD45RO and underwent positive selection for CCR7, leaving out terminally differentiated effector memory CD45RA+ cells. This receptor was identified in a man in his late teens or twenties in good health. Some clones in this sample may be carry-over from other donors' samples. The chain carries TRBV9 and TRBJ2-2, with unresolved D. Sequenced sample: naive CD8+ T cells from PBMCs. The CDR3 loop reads CASSPDGSGELFF. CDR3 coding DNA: TGTGCCAGCAGTCCCGATGGGTCCGGGGAGCTGTTTTTT.